Shown below are 5 T cell receptor beta chains from a single sample sequenced in a study of T cell changes during pregnancy in multiple sclerosis. Assay: immunoSEQ multiplex PCR; the TCRdb copy retains only in-frame clones and omits some. The sample carries about 41,000 clones, 80% to 90% recorded once. The sample was peripheral blood, taken in the first trimester of pregnancy. These receptors were obtained from a female donor in good health, enrolled as a control in a pregnancy study.

This clone was recorded many times. This chain uses TRBV27 with TRBJ1-2; 11 bases line up with TRBD1. The CDR3 covers 15 residues. With V trimmed by 8 bases and J by 4 bases, 9 bases remained unmatched. Germline CDR1 reads MNHEY; CDR2 reads SMNVEV (reference sequence). DNA for the CDR3: TGTGCCAGCGGGACAGGACAGGGGGCTCCCTATGGCTACACCTTC. This encodes CASGTGQGAPYGYTF.

This chain joins TRBV2 and TRBJ2-3, with 10 positions matching TRBD2. The ends lost 5 bases at V and 3 bases at J; junction bases unmatched: 8. Germline values: CDR1 SNHLY, CDR2 FYNNEI. This CDR3 has 16 amino acids. CDR3 loop: CASSPWGTSATDTQYF. The CDR3 bases are TGTGCCAGCAGTCCTTGGGGGACTAGCGCGACAGATACGCAGTATTTT.

The genes are TRBV28 and TRBJ1-4, with D uncertain. Germline loops: CDR1 MDHEN, CDR2 SYDVKM. Trimming removed 2 bases at V and 0 bases at J, with 4 bases between. This CDR3 spans 14 amino acids. This chain's CDR3 is CASSLPATNEKLFF. The CDR3 DNA reads as TGTGCCAGCAGTTTACCGGCAACTAATGAAAAACTGTTTTTT.

The rearrangement uses TRBV6-4 and TRBJ2-3; 12 bases are a match to TRBD2. Germline CDR1 is MRHNA and CDR2 is SNTAGT. The CDR3 spans 15 residues. With V trimmed by 6 bases and J by 4 bases, 5 bases remained unmatched. The CDR3: CASSRLAGEADTQYF. For the CDR3, the DNA is TGTGCCAGCAGCCGACTAGCGGGAGAGGCAGATACGCAGTATTTT.

This clone was found once. The chain uses TRBV4-1 and TRBJ2-5, with 10 bases that match TRBD2. Germline assignment: CDR1 MGHRA and CDR2 YSYEKL. There are 17 residues in the CDR3. Trimming took 1 base from V and 4 from J; bases not matched to a gene: 9. This CDR3 is CASSQASSGGPVETQYF. CDR3 DNA: TGCGCCAGCAGCCAAGCATCTAGCGGGGGCCCGGTAGAGACCCAGTACTTC.